Listed below are T cell receptor beta chains from one sample, sequenced in a study of blood T cell repertoires in COVID-19. TCRdb's copy holds only in-frame clones and misses some; the assay was immunoSEQ multiplex PCR. The sample lists roughly 200,000 clones, 75% to 90% seen once, with more than 4% in the top ten. The specimen sequenced was PBMCs or T cells enriched from blood (not recorded which). These TCRs come from a woman aged 25 to 39 who had been exposed to COVID-19. CDR3s include the opening cysteine and the closing phenylalanine or tryptophan. A D gene is named only where the DNA matches it firmly. For some rows the clone size is stated as once, few or many, or as a class when expanded; others skip it.

V: TRBV21-1; J: TRBJ1-1; size: -; length: 16; D: -; CDR3: CASSKELGGNDTEAFF; DNA: TGTGCCAGCAGCAAAGAATTGGGAGGGAATGACACTGAAGCTTTCTTT
V: TRBV3-1/TRBV3-2; J: TRBJ2-5; size: -; length: 15; D: TRBD1; CDR3: CASSPRQGGKETQYF; DNA: TGTGCCAGCAGCCCGCGACAGGGTGGGAAAGAGACCCAGTACTTC
V: TRBV6-5; J: TRBJ1-1; size: -; length: 16; D: TRBD1; CDR3: CASSYSWTGRNTEAFF; DNA: TGTGCCAGCAGTTACTCTTGGACAGGGCGGAACACTGAAGCTTTCTTT
V: TRBV4-2; J: TRBJ2-3; size: -; length: 17; D: TRBD2; CDR3: CASSLTGAGGGTDTQYF; DNA: TGTGCCAGCAGCCTAACGGGAGCGGGGGGGGGCACAGATACGCAGTATTTT
V: TRBV4-2; J: TRBJ2-5; size: -; length: 15; D: -; CDR3: CASSQTTLPGETQYF; DNA: TGTGCCAGCAGCCAAACGACCCTTCCGGGGGAGACCCAGTACTTC
V: TRBV4-2; J: TRBJ2-2; size: -; length: 17; D: TRBD1; CDR3: CASSQGVQGANTGELFF; DNA: TGTGCCAGCAGCCAGGGGGTCCAGGGGGCAAACACCGGGGAGCTGTTTTTT
V: TRBV9; J: TRBJ2-1; size: -; length: 15; D: -; CDR3: CASSVAYRVDNEQFF; DNA: TGTGCCAGCAGCGTAGCTTACAGGGTAGACAATGAGCAGTTCTTC
V: TRBV11-2; J: TRBJ1-1; size: -; length: 13; D: -; CDR3: CASSQDWNTEAFF; DNA: TGTGCCAGCAGCCAGGACTGGAACACTGAAGCTTTCTTT
V: TRBV4-2; J: TRBJ2-7; size: once; length: 15; D: -; CDR3: CASSQDMQGSDEQYF; DNA: TGTGCCAGCAGCCAAGATATGCAGGGTAGTGACGAGCAGTACTTC
V: TRBV6-1; J: TRBJ2-5; size: -; length: 15; D: -; CDR3: CASSEVGRGGETQYF; DNA: TGTGCCAGCAGTGAAGTAGGAAGGGGTGGAGAGACCCAGTACTTC
V: TRBV5-6; J: TRBJ2-3; size: -; length: 15; D: TRBD2; CDR3: CASSLVAGVADTQYF; DNA: TGTGCCAGCAGCTTGGTTGCGGGGGTTGCAGATACGCAGTATTTT